A single sample is the source of the 20 T cell receptor beta chains below, sequenced in a study of cytotoxic CD8 clonotypes in ibrutinib-treated CLL. Clones were read by immunoSEQ multiplex PCR, and TCRdb kept only the in-frame ones, dropping some. The table lists hundreds of thousands of clones, 79% of them singletons. Material: PBMCs, obtained after 12 months of ibrutinib treatment. These receptors all come from a human donor with chronic lymphocytic leukemia.

J is TRBJ2-1 and V is TRBV5-1; unclear D gene. The V end was cut by 1 base, the J end by 3 bases, with 5 bases between. CDR3 length: 13 amino acids. CDR1 SGHRS and CDR2 YFSETQ come from the germline V gene. The CDR3 DNA reads as TGCGCCAGCAGCTTGACCAGCTACAATGAGCAGTTCTTC. It specifies CASSLTSYNEQFF.

The chain recombines TRBV19 with TRBJ2-1, with TRBD2 matching 9 bases. The CDR3 spans 16 residues. The junction had 8 bases not matched to a gene; V was cut back by 6 bases and J by 2 bases. Germline CDR1 reads LNHDA; CDR2 reads SQIVND (reference sequence). This CDR3 is CASRELAGAPYNEQFF. The CDR3 bases are TGTGCCAGTAGGGAATTAGCGGGAGCCCCCTACAATGAGCAGTTCTTC. The full variable domain, rest sourced from reference TRBV19 and TRBJ2-1, is DGGITQSPKYLFRKEGQNVTLSCEQNLNHDAMYWYRQDPGQGLRLIYYSQIVNDFQKGDIAEGYSVSREKKESFPLTVTSAQKNPTAFYLCASRELAGAPYNEQFFGPGTRLTVL.

The CDR3 loop is CAWRAGATGEQYF. DNA of the CDR3: TGTGCCTGGAGAGCTGGGGCCACGGGGGAGCAGTACTTC. The rearrangement uses TRBV30 and TRBJ2-7, with D possibly called TRBD1 or TRBD2 (5 bases each). Trimming shortened V by 3 bases and J by 7 bases, and 16 bases separated the two germline ends. The CDR3 has 13 residues. CDR1 GTSNPN and CDR2 SVGIG come from the germline V gene (reference sequence).

This chain connects TRBV28 to TRBJ1-2; 10 bases match TRBD1. CDR1 and CDR2 from the germline V gene are MDHEN and SYDVKM. The CDR3 runs to 14 residues. With 8 bases clipped from V and 4 bases from J, the junction kept 7 bases outside the gene matches. The CDR3, as DNA: TGTGCCAGCCAGACAGGGGGCATTCTCTATGGCTACACCTTC. Amino acids: CASQTGGILYGYTF.

This rearrangement joins TRBV11-2 to TRBJ2-7, with TRBD1 identical over 7 bases. CDR3 length equals 15 residues. Germline V gene sequence: CDR1 SGHAT, CDR2 FQNNGV. V dropped 1 base and J dropped 2; count of bases not matched to a gene: 5. The CDR3: CASSLAGTVAYEQYF. In DNA form, the CDR3 reads TGTGCCAGCAGCTTAGCTGGGACAGTCGCCTACGAGCAGTACTTC.

The chain carries TRBV5-8 and TRBJ1-2, with a weak D call TRBD1 (5 bases). Germline CDR1 is SGHTS and CDR2 is YDEGEE. Trimming left V 1 base short and J 4 bases short, with 14 bases between. The CDR3 covers 15 residues. The CDR3 here is CASSLMWFGAYGYTF. The CDR3 bases are TGTGCCAGCAGCTTGATGTGGTTTGGGGCCTATGGCTACACCTTC.

At least ten counts were recorded for this clone. The rearrangement uses TRBV6-1 and TRBJ2-7, with a possible D match to TRBD1 (5 bases). The CDR3 sequence is 16 residues long. Germline-derived CDR1 and CDR2 are MNHNS and SASEGT. Trimming cost V 2 bases and J 0 bases, with 14 bases left between them. DNA for the CDR3: TGTGCCAGCAGTGAACGGCAGGGCCTTTTCTCCTACGAGCAGTACTTC. Amino acids: CASSERQGLFSYEQYF.

The chain links TRBV11-3 to TRBJ1-1; D is unclear. CDR1 is SGHNT and CDR2 is YENEEA in the germline V gene. Trimming removed 8 bases from V and 5 bases from J, with 12 bases in between. CDR3 length equals 12 residues. CDR3 region: CASSLDGTEAFF. CDR3 coding DNA: TGTGCCAGCTCCCTGGATGGGACTGAAGCTTTCTTT.

This clone has a handful of counts. The chain recombines TRBV7-9 with TRBJ1-2; tentatively, D is TRBD1 (5 bases). Trimming stripped 1 base from V and 3 bases from J, with 9 bases between. The germline V gene has CDR1 SEHNR and CDR2 FQNEAQ (reference sequence). This CDR3 is 14 amino acids long. The CDR3 here is CASSLVGRDYGYTF. CDR3 DNA: TGTGCCAGCAGCTTAGTGGGCAGGGACTATGGCTACACCTTC.

The chain is built from TRBV5-1 and TRBJ1-1; unclear D gene. This CDR3 is built from 14 residues. Germline CDR1 reads SGHRS; CDR2 reads YFSETQ. V was cut by 2 bases and J by 5 bases, with 13 bases left in between. CDR3 sequence (DNA): TGCGCCAGCAGCTTTGAGGTTTCGAGGACTGAAGCTTTCTTT. It specifies CASSFEVSRTEAFF. The variable domain in full, with the rest retrieved from reference TRBV5-1 and TRBJ1-1, is KAGVTQTPRYLIKTRGQQVTLSCSPISGHRSVSWYQQTPGQGLQFLFEYFSETQRNKGNFPGRFSGRQFSNSRSEMNVSTLELGDSALYLCASSFEVSRTEAFFGQGTRLTVV.

This chain uses TRBV9 with TRBJ2-1; possibly TRBD2 for D (5 bases). The V end was cut by 4 bases, the J end by 1 base, with 12 bases between. This CDR3 has 15 amino acids. Germline V lookup: CDR1 SGDLS, CDR2 YYNGEE. The CDR3 DNA is TGTGCCAGCAGCCGAGGGAGAGTATCCTACAATGAGCAGTTCTTC. Protein: CASSRGRVSYNEQFF.

The chain links TRBV18 to TRBJ1-5; 10 nucleotides align to TRBD1. Germline lookup yields CDR1 KGHSH and CDR2 LQKENI. The CDR3 length is 15 residues. J gave up 2 bases and V 6 bases, and 4 bases lay outside the gene matches. CDR3 sequence reads: CASSLGQGGNQPQHF. The CDR3, as DNA: TGTGCCAGCTCCCTCGGACAGGGGGGCAATCAGCCCCAGCATTTT.

On this clone itself: Other DNA sequences from this sample encode an identical CDR3 as well. This chain connects TRBV7-9 to TRBJ2-3, with 16 positions matching TRBD2. The V segment lost 3 bases and the J segment 6 bases; nucleotides outside the gene matches: 6. Germline assignment: CDR1 SEHNR and CDR2 FQNEAQ (reference sequence). This CDR3 contains 17 residues. The CDR3 region is CASSLGLAGGPADTQYF. In DNA, the CDR3 is TGTGCCAGCAGCTTGGGACTAGCGGGGGGGCCAGCTGATACGCAGTATTTT.

The chain has TRBV6-1 and TRBJ2-3, with D unresolved. Deletions cut 2 bases from V and 7 bases from J, with 4 bases between. The germline CDR1 and CDR2 sequences are MNHNS and SASEGT. The CDR3 length is 11 residues. The CDR3 sequence: CASSERYTQYF. DNA for the CDR3: TGTGCCAGCAGTGAACGGTATACGCAGTATTTT.

The gene calls are TRBV18 and TRBJ2-7; D remains ambiguous. The ends were cut back, 3 bases at V and 0 bases at J, with 3 bases in the middle. The germline V gene has CDR1 KGHSH and CDR2 LQKENI. The CDR3 extends over 12 amino acids. CDR3 coding DNA: TGTGCCAGCTCACCTAACTCCTACGAGCAGTACTTC. As protein: CASSPNSYEQYF.

The chain joins TRBV6-1 to TRBJ2-3; D perhaps matches TRBD2 (6 bases). Germline-derived CDR1 and CDR2 are MNHNS and SASEGT. The CDR3 sequence is 13 residues long. V gave up 11 bases and J gave up 0 bases, with 12 bases separating them. CDR3 in amino acids: CAHAGTSTDTQYF. The CDR3 DNA reads as TGTGCCCACGCGGGGACTAGCACAGATACGCAGTATTTT.

This clone is a singleton in its sample. This rearrangement joins TRBV11-2 to TRBJ1-1; no clear D. V was pared by 6 bases and J by 7 bases, with 9 bases between. The CDR3 loop spans 11 amino acids. Per germline, CDR1 SGHAT and CDR2 FQNNGV. The DNA for the CDR3 is TGTGCCAGCAGATATTACGATGAAGCTTTCTTT. This codes for CASRYYDEAFF.

This chain joins TRBV11-3 and TRBJ2-1; D call uncertain. V dropped 3 bases and J dropped 3 bases, with 12 bases sitting between them. CDR1 and CDR2 from the germline V gene are SGHNT and YENEEA. The CDR3 has 15 residues. The CDR3 sequence: CASSLGAAIYNEQFF. The CDR3, as DNA: TGTGCCAGCAGCTTGGGCGCGGCAATCTACAATGAGCAGTTCTTC.

The chain joins TRBV5-1 to TRBJ1-4; possible D gene TRBD1, 5 bases. This CDR3 comprises 14 residues. Per germline, CDR1 SGHRS and CDR2 YFSETQ. Trimming removed 4 bases from V and 3 bases from J, with 10 bases in between. CDR3 in DNA: TGCGCCAGCAGCACCAGCAGGGCTAATGAAAAACTGTTTTTT. It encodes CASSTSRANEKLFF. Combining the CDR3 with reference TRBV5-1 and TRBJ1-4 gives the whole variable domain KAGVTQTPRYLIKTRGQQVTLSCSPISGHRSVSWYQQTPGQGLQFLFEYFSETQRNKGNFPGRFSGRQFSNSRSEMNVSTLELGDSALYLCASSTSRANEKLFFGSGTQLSVL.

The gene calls are TRBV9 and TRBJ1-1; D gene ambiguous. Germline V gene lookup returns CDR1 SGDLS and CDR2 YYNGEE. CDR3 length: 15 amino acids. V lost 4 bases and J 0 bases, leaving 13 bases between the germline ends. The CDR3 sequence: CASSPSHGVNTEAFF. The CDR3 bases are TGTGCCAGCAGCCCCTCCCACGGGGTGAACACTGAAGCTTTCTTT. Drawing the rest from reference TRBV9 and TRBJ1-1, the complete variable domain is DSGVTQTPKHLITATGQRVTLRCSPRSGDLSVYWYQQSLDQGLQFLIQYYNGEERAKGNILERFSAQQFPDLHSELNLSSLELGDSALYFCASSPSHGVNTEAFFGQGTRLTVV.